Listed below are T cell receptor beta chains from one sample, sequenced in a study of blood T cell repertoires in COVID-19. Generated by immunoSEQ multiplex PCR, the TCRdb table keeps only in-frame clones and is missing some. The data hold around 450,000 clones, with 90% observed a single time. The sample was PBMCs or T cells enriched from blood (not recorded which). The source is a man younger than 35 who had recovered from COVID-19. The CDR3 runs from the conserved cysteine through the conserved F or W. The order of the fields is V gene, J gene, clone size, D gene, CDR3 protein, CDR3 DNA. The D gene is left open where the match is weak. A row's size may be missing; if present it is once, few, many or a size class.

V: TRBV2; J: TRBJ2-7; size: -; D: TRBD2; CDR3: CASSLGTRGTYEQYF; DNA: TGTGCCAGCAGTCTCGGGACTAGGGGAACCTACGAGCAGTACTTC
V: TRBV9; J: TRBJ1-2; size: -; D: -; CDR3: CASSGGEANSNYGYTF; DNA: TGTGCCAGCAGCGGAGGAGAAGCCAACTCTAACTATGGCTACACCTTC
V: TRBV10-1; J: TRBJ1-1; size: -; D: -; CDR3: CASSETGSEAFF; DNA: TGCGCCAGCAGTGAGACAGGGTCTGAAGCTTTCTTT
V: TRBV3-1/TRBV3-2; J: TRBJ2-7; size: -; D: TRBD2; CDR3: CASSQAGLVYEQYF; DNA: TGTGCCAGCAGCCAAGCTGGACTAGTCTACGAGCAGTACTTC
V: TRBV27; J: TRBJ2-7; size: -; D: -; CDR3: CASSRFTSPDEQYF; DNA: TGTGCCAGCTCTAGGTTCACATCCCCGGACGAGCAGTACTTC
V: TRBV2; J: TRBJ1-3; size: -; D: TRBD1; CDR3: CASRRDRPNTIYF; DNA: TGTGCCAGCAGGAGGGACAGACCAAACACCATATATTTT
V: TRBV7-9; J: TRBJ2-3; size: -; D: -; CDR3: CASSSRDTPSTDTQYF; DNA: TGTGCCAGCAGCTCGAGAGATACTCCTAGCACAGATACGCAGTATTTT
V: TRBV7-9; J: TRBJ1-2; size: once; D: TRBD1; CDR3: CASSPGDRGLSGYTF; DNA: TGTGCCAGCAGCCCAGGGGACAGGGGGTTGAGCGGCTACACCTTC
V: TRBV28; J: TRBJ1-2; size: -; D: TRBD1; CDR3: CASLSRDSYGYTF; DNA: TGTGCCAGCCTAAGCCGGGACAGCTATGGCTACACCTTC
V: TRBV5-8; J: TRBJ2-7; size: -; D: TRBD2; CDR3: CASSRGLAMGDEQYF; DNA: TGTGCCAGCAGCCGGGGACTAGCGATGGGGGACGAGCAGTACTTC
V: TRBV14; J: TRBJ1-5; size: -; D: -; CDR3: CASSHGTGLTQHF; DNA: TGTGCCAGCAGCCATGGGACGGGACTGACCCAGCATTTT
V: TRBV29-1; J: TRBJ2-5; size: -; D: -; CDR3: CSVGRMGFQETQYF; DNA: TGCAGCGTGGGGCGGATGGGGTTTCAAGAGACCCAGTACTTC
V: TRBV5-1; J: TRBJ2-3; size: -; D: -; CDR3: CASSPQELDTQYF; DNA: TGCGCCAGCAGCCCACAAGAATTAGATACGCAGTATTTT
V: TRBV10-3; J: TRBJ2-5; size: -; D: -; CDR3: CAIKLGSETQYF; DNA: TGTGCCATCAAATTGGGCTCGGAGACCCAGTACTTC
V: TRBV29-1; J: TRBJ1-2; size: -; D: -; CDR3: CSALREGSNYGYTF; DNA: TGCAGCGCTTTACGAGAGGGATCTAACTATGGCTACACCTTC
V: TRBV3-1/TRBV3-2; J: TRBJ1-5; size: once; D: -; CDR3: CASSQDLTSTGQPQHF; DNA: TGTGCCAGCAGCCAAGATTTGACGTCTACGGGTCAGCCCCAGCATTTT
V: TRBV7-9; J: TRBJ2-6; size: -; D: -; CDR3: CASSYLAGTAGANVLTF; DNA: TGTGCCAGCAGCTACCTGGCAGGGACTGCTGGGGCCAACGTCCTGACTTTC
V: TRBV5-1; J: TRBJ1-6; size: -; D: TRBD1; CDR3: CASRPSGTEPSPLHF; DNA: TGCGCCAGCAGGCCCTCGGGGACAGAACCTTCACCCCTCCACTTT
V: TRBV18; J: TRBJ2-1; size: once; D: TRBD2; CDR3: CASSPSSGSIFNEQFF; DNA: TGTGCCAGCTCACCATCCAGCGGGAGCATCTTCAATGAGCAGTTCTTC
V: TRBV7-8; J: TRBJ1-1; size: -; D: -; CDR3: CASSLGRVGTEAFF; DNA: TGTGCCAGCAGCCTCGGCAGGGTGGGCACTGAAGCTTTCTTT
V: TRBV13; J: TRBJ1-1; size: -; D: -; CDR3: CASSQGSGAGTEAFF; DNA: TGTGCCAGCAGCCAGGGGAGCGGGGCGGGTACTGAAGCTTTCTTT
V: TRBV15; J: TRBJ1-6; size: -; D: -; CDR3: CATSRKGNNSPLHF; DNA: TGTGCCACCAGCAGGAAGGGGAATAATTCACCCCTCCACTTT
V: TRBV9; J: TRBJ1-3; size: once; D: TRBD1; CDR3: CASSDRQGARNTIYF; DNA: TGTGCCAGCAGCGACCGACAGGGGGCAAGAAACACCATATATTTT
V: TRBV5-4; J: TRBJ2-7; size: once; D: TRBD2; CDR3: CASSISGSSYEQYF; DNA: TGTGCCAGCAGCATTAGCGGGAGCTCCTACGAGCAGTACTTC
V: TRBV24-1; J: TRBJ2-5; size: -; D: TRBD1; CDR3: CATSDPGQGGCRTQYF; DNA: TGTGCCACCAGTGATCCAGGACAGGGGGGGTGTCGGACCCAGTACTTC
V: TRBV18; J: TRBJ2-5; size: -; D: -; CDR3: CASSPLLDSRETQYF; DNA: TGTGCCAGCTCACCTCTCCTTGACAGTCGTGAGACCCAGTACTTC
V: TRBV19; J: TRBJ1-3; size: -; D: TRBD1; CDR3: CASNRGRNTIYF; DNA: TGTGCCTCAAACAGGGGACGGAACACCATATATTTT
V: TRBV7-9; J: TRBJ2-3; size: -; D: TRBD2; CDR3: CASSLGAGITDTQYF; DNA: TGTGCCAGCAGCTTGGGAGCGGGGATCACAGATACGCAGTATTTT
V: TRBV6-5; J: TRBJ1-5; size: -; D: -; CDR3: CATSADNSNQPQHF; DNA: TGTGCCACTTCGGCGGACAATAGCAATCAGCCCCAGCATTTT
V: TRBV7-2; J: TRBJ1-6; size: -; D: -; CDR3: CASSHLLRDINSPLHF; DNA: TGTGCCAGCAGCCACCTCCTCCGGGACATTAATTCACCCCTCCACTTT
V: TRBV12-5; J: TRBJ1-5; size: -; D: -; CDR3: CASGSGFSNQPQHF; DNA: TGTGCTAGTGGGTCAGGGTTTAGCAATCAGCCCCAGCATTTT
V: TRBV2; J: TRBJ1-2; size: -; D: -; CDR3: CASKKVETEWPENGYTF; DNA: TGTGCCAGCAAAAAAGTTGAGACGGAGTGGCCCGAAAATGGCTACACCTTC
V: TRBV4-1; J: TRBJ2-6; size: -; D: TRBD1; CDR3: CASSQGGQVPSGANVLTF; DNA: TGCGCCAGCAGCCAAGGGGGACAGGTGCCCTCTGGGGCCAACGTCCTGACTTTC
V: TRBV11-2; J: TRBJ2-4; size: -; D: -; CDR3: CASSFARIKNIQYF; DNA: TGTGCCAGCAGCTTTGCCAGAATAAAAAACATTCAGTACTTC
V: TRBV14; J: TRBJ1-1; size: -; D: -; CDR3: CASSQVTGRTEAFF; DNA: TGTGCCAGCAGCCAAGTAACAGGGCGGACTGAAGCTTTCTTT
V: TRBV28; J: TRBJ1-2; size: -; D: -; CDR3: CASRGGTYGYTF; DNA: TGTGCCAGCAGGGGGGGTACCTATGGCTACACCTTC
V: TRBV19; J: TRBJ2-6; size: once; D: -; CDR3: CASRDIRSGANVLTF; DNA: TGTGCCAGTAGGGACATACGCTCTGGGGCCAACGTCCTGACTTTC
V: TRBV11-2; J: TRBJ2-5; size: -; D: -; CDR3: CASSFGEGTQYF; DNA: TGTGCCAGCAGCTTCGGTGAGGGGACCCAGTACTTC
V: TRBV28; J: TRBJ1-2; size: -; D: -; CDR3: CASSLKGGLNGYTF; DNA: TGTGCCAGCAGTTTAAAGGGGGGGCTGAATGGCTACACCTTC
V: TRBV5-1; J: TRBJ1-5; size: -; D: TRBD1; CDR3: CASSPNGGQHQPQHF; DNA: TGCGCCAGCAGCCCTAACGGGGGACAGCATCAGCCCCAGCATTTT
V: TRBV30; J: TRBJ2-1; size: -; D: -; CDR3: CAWSPIAGFGEQFF; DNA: TGTGCCTGGAGTCCGATCGCGGGATTCGGTGAGCAGTTCTTC
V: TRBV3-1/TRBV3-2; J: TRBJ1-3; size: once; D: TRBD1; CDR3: CASSQAETGAPSGNTIYF; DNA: TGTGCCAGCAGCCAAGCCGAGACAGGGGCACCCTCTGGAAACACCATATATTTT
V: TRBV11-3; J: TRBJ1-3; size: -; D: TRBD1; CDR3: CASSFGQGAHTIYF; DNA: TGTGCCAGCAGCTTCGGACAGGGGGCGCACACCATATATTTT
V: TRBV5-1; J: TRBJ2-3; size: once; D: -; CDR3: CASSLAEAGDTQYF; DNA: TGCGCCAGCAGCTTAGCGGAGGCGGGAGATACGCAGTATTTT
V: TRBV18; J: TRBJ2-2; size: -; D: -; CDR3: CASSPRGQNTGELFF; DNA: TGTGCCAGCTCACCCCGAGGCCAAAACACCGGGGAGCTGTTTTTT
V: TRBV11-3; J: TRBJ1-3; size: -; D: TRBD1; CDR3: CASSNRDRGPGNTIYF; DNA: TGTGCCAGCAGCAACCGAGACAGGGGGCCCGGAAACACCATATATTTT